This passage covers 10 T cell receptor beta chains from one sample sequenced in a study of T cell responses to AZD1222 COVID-19 vaccine. The protocol was immunoSEQ multiplex PCR, while the TCRdb copy is restricted to in-frame clones and leaves out a portion. The sample has 65,000 to 95,000 clones; 65% to 85% are singletons. The material was peripheral blood, obtained on day 0 of AZD1222 vaccination. These receptor sequences come from an adult in good health.

This sequence joins TRBV9 and TRBJ1-1; the D is unclear. CDR3 length: 14 amino acids. CDR1 is SGDLS, CDR2 YYNGEE, per germline. Trimming removed 0 bases from V and 3 bases from J, with 9 bases in between. CDR3 region: CASSVEQWDTEAFF. The CDR3 region has the DNA TGTGCCAGCAGCGTAGAACAGTGGGACACTGAAGCTTTCTTT.

This sequence joins TRBV6-4 and TRBJ2-1; D possibly corresponds to TRBD2 (5 bases). The V end lost 5 bases, the J end lost 6 bases, and 14 bases lay between the germline ends. Germline assignment: CDR1 MRHNA and CDR2 SNTAGT. The CDR3 runs 14 residues. The CDR3 DNA reads TGTGCCAGCAGTTCTAGAGGGTGGGGCAATGAGCAGTTCTTC. Its translation is CASSSRGWGNEQFF.

The CDR3 sequence: CASSPWTSSYNEQFF. CDR3 in DNA: TGTGCCAGCAGCCCCTGGACTAGCTCCTACAATGAGCAGTTCTTC. J is TRBJ2-1 and V is TRBV11-2, with 7 nucleotides matching TRBD2. Germline V gene sequence: CDR1 SGHAT, CDR2 FQNNGV. This CDR3 is built from 15 residues. With 5 bases clipped from V and 0 bases from J, the junction kept 4 bases outside the gene matches.

This clone appeared once. The genes are TRBV11-2 and TRBJ2-3; no reliable D call. The CDR3 has 13 amino acids. The germline V gene has CDR1 SGHAT and CDR2 FQNNGV. V lost 7 bases and J 2 bases, leaving 10 bases between the germline ends. DNA for the CDR3: TGTGCCAGCACCTCGCCTCTCACAGATACGCAGTATTTT. As protein: CASTSPLTDTQYF.

The rearrangement uses TRBV6-5 and TRBJ2-1, with D perhaps matching TRBD2 (5 bases). Germline V lookup: CDR1 MNHEY, CDR2 SVGAGI. There are 15 residues in the CDR3. V lost 3 bases to trimming and J lost 2 bases, with 11 bases between them. The CDR3 is CASSYTSEAYNEQFF. CDR3 nucleotide sequence: TGTGCCAGCAGTTATACCTCGGAGGCCTACAATGAGCAGTTCTTC.

J is TRBJ2-7 and V is TRBV6-2 or TRBV6-3, with TRBD2 matching 9 bases. The CDR3 extends over 15 amino acids. Germline lookup yields CDR1 MNHEY and CDR2 SVGEGT. Germline trimming cut 4 bases from V and 4 bases from J; bases unmatched to any gene: 8. DNA of the CDR3: TGTGCCAGCAGTTCCCGGGGTAGCGGGAGATACGAGCAGTACTTC. Protein: CASSSRGSGRYEQYF.

The rearrangement links TRBV19 to TRBJ1-5, with D tentatively TRBD1 (5 bases). The V end lost 1 base, the J end lost 3 bases, and 7 bases lay between the germline ends. The CDR3 loop spans 14 amino acids. CDR1 is LNHDA and CDR2 is SQIVND in the germline V gene (reference sequence). CDR3 in amino acids: CASSIGGDNQPQHF. The CDR3 DNA is TGTGCCAGTAGTATAGGGGGGGACAATCAGCCCCAGCATTTT.

The chain links TRBV19 to TRBJ2-1; TRBD1 matches 7 bases. The CDR3 sequence is 13 residues long. The trim removed 3 bases at V and 7 bases at J, leaving 3 bases unmatched. The germline gives CDR1 LNHDA, CDR2 SQIVND (reference sequence). The CDR3 sequence is CASSIRRGNEQFF. CDR3 sequence (DNA): TGTGCCAGTAGTATCCGCAGGGGGAATGAGCAGTTCTTC.

The CDR3 loop is CASSRDWSLGGYTF. The DNA of the CDR3 is TGTGCCAGCAGCCGGGACTGGTCCCTGGGAGGCTACACCTTC. This chain links TRBV2 with TRBJ1-2; TRBD1 is a possible D gene (5 bases). The germline CDR1 and CDR2 sequences are SNHLY and FYNNEI. Trimming removed 6 bases at V and 8 bases at J, with 19 bases between. There are 14 residues in the CDR3.

The V and J genes are TRBV5-1 and TRBJ1-1; D uncertain. CDR3 length: 15 amino acids. Looked up from germline, CDR1 is SGHRS and CDR2 is YFSETQ. Trimming took 3 bases from V and 5 from J, leaving 17 bases between them. CDR3 sequence (DNA): TGCGCCAGCAGCTCCCAGTCCCGAATTAGGACTGAAGCTTTCTTT. Protein: CASSSQSRIRTEAFF.